The source of this TCR beta chain is a study of blood T cell repertoires in COVID-19. The CDR3 has 17 amino acids. The junction had 12 bases not matched to a gene; V was cut back by 5 bases and J by 2 bases. The germline CDR1 and CDR2 sequences are KGHSH and LQKENI. Sequenced by immunoSEQ multiplex PCR; TCRdb stores in-frame clones only, minus some. In the table there are more than 110,000 clones, approximately 84% of which are singletons. The sequence was collected from a woman between 55 and 75 years old with acute or convalescent COVID-19. The material sequenced was peripheral blood. The gene calls are TRBV18 and TRBJ2-1; 7 bases agree with TRBD1. The chain's CDR3 is CASSSIQQGPTYNEQFF. The CDR3 DNA reads as TGTGCCAGCTCATCCATACAACAGGGGCCAACCTACAATGAGCAGTTCTTC.